The rows below give T cell receptor beta chains drawn from one sample of a study of human T cells and chemical hapten exposure. MiXCR was run by TCRdb on the reads, yielding one entry per CDR3 protein. Altogether fewer than 150,000 distinct CDR3 sequences are present, about 7.7% being singletons, with the ten largest covering more than 1.3%. The sequencing sample was made of whole blood. Receptors were obtained from a human donor in good health. Some clones in this sample may be carry-over from other donors' samples. CDR3s include the opening cysteine and the closing phenylalanine or tryptophan. A D gene is named only where the DNA matches it firmly. The size entry is marked missing in some rows and otherwise reads once, few, many or a size class.

abundance,len,v_gene,j_gene,d_gene,CDR3nt,CDR3aa
many,15,TRBV7-2,TRBJ1-2,TRBD1,TGTGCCAGCAGCTTAAACACAGGGGGAGGCGGCGGCTACACCTTC,CASSLNTGGGGGYTF
.,14,TRBV29-1,TRBJ2-7,.,TGCAGCATTCATCCGGGACAAGGGTCCTACGAGCAGTACTTC,CSIHPGQGSYEQYF
few,13,TRBV12-3/TRBV12-4,TRBJ2-7,.,TGTGCCAGCTCGCGGGACACATTATACGAGCAGTACTTC,CASSRDTLYEQYF
many,13,TRBV5-4,TRBJ2-7,.,TGTGCCAGCAGCTTAGGTACAGGATCAGATCAGTACTTC,CASSLGTGSDQYF
.,15,TRBV5-5,TRBJ2-5,.,TGTGCCAGCAGCTTGGTCAGCGGGTTACAAGAGACCCAGTACTTC,CASSLVSGLQETQYF
few,15,TRBV14,TRBJ1-2,.,TGTGCCAGCCAAGATACGGGGGTGGCTAACTATGGCTACACCTTC,CASQDTGVANYGYTF
many,14,TRBV5-6,TRBJ2-3,TRBD2,TGTGCTTCCGCGTGGGCGGGAGCGGCAGATACGCAGTATTTT,CASAWAGAADTQYF
many,14,TRBV7-9,TRBJ1-5,.,TGTGCCAGCAGCAACAGGGATAGCAATCAGCCCCAGCATTTT,CASSNRDSNQPQHF
few,12,TRBV2,TRBJ2-7,.,TGTGCCAGCAGGGGCCCTTTTTACGAGCAGTACTTC,CASRGPFYEQYF
.,15,TRBV20-1,TRBJ1-4,.,TGCAGTGCTAGAGAACGGGGGCGTAATAATGAAAAACTGTTTTTT,CSARERGRNNEKLFF
many,14,TRBV9,TRBJ2-1,TRBD1,TGTGCCAGCAGCGCCGGGACAGTTTACAATGAGCAGTTCTTC,CASSAGTVYNEQFF
many,13,TRBV27,TRBJ1-2,.,TGTGCCAGCAGACCGACAGCTAACTATGGCTACACCTTC,CASRPTANYGYTF
.,13,TRBV5-6,TRBJ2-7,TRBD2,TGTGCCAGCAGCTTTGCTAGCGGGAGAGTAGCTTACTTC,CASSFASGRVAYF
many,14,TRBV12-3/TRBV12-4,TRBJ1-1,TRBD1,TGTGCCAGCAGTCCTCAGGGGGCTATCACTGAAGCTTTCTTT,CASSPQGAITEAFF
few,17,TRBV3-1,TRBJ2-1,.,TGTGCCAGCAGCCAAGATATTACGGGGGGCAGATACAATGAGCAGTTCTTC,CASSQDITGGRYNEQFF
.,15,TRBV18,TRBJ1-1,.,TGTGCCAGCTCACCTTCGGAAAGACGTAACACTGAAGCTTTCTTT,CASSPSERRNTEAFF
.,15,TRBV6-1,TRBJ1-6,TRBD1,TGTGCCAGCAGTGACCGGGACAGGGGCAATTCACCCCTCCACTTT,CASSDRDRGNSPLHF
few,18,TRBV6-1,TRBJ1-6,.,TGTGCCAGCAGTGAAGCAGGGATCCTCAGCTCCTATAATTCACCCCTCCACTTT,CASSEAGILSSYNSPLHF
few,17,TRBV14,TRBJ2-2,.,TGTGCCAGCAGCCAAGAGGTGGGGAGTGAAAACTCCGGGGAGCTGTTTTTT,CASSQEVGSENSGELFF
many,20,TRBV18,TRBJ2-1,TRBD2,TGTGCCAGCTCACCACACCGGGACGGGGAACCCGAGCGGGAGCTCGATGAGCAGTTCTTC,CASSPHRDGEPERELDEQFF
.,18,TRBV27,TRBJ2-3,TRBD2,TGTGCCAGCGGGGGGAGGTTCGGAACGGGACTAAACACAGATACGCAGTATTTT,CASGGRFGTGLNTDTQYF
.,17,TRBV11-2,TRBJ2-1,TRBD2,TGTGCCAGCAGCTCGGGACTAGCGGGTAGGTCCTACAATGAGCAGTTCTTC,CASSSGLAGRSYNEQFF
few,17,TRBV27,TRBJ1-6,.,TGTGCCAGCAGTTTCTCCGGTTTGGGGTACTATAATTCACCCCTCCACTTT,CASSFSGLGYYNSPLHF
.,12,TRBV11-2,TRBJ2-1,.,TGTGCCAGCAGCTATCCAGGGAATGAGCAGTTCTTC,CASSYPGNEQFF
.,16,TRBV7-2,TRBJ2-2,.,TGTGCCAGCAGCTTAGGGGTTTTCCTTGGCACCGGGGAGCTGTTTTTT,CASSLGVFLGTGELFF
few,17,TRBV2,TRBJ2-2,.,TGTGCCAGCAGTCCAGCCTCGGGGACCTTGGGGGCCGGGGAGCTGTTTTTT,CASSPASGTLGAGELFF
.,12,TRBV20-1,TRBJ2-1,.,TGCAGTGCTAGACCTGGGGGGTATGAGCAGTTCTTC,CSARPGGYEQFF
.,11,TRBV6-6,TRBJ1-4,TRBD1,TGTGCCAGCAGTTACGCGGGGGGACAGATTTTT,CASSYAGGQIF
.,14,TRBV5-4,TRBJ2-3,.,TGTGCCAGCAGCTTGGCCACAGGGACAGATACGCAGTATTTT,CASSLATGTDTQYF
few,15,TRBV5-1,TRBJ2-7,.,TGCGCCAGCAGCTCACTAGGACTCTCCTCCTACGAGCAGTACTTC,CASSSLGLSSYEQYF
few,15,TRBV5-4,TRBJ1-1,TRBD1,TGTGCCAGCAGCACGACAGGGGGCCAGGACACTGAAGCTTTCTTT,CASSTTGGQDTEAFF
few,11,TRBV12-3/TRBV12-4,TRBJ2-3,.,TGTGCCAGCACCCAGAGAGATACGCAGTATTTT,CASTQRDTQYF
few,16,TRBV4-3,TRBJ2-3,TRBD2,TGCGCCAGCAGCCAAGTGGACGGGGGGGTCAGAGATACGCAGTATTTT,CASSQVDGGVRDTQYF
.,13,TRBV29-1,TRBJ1-5,.,TGCAGCGTTGCTAGTCAAAGCAATCAGCCCCAGCATTTT,CSVASQSNQPQHF
many,14,TRBV20-1,TRBJ1-5,.,TGCAGTGCGCAGATGGGGGAGAGCAATCAGCCCCAGCATTTT,CSAQMGESNQPQHF
many,14,TRBV14,TRBJ1-2,TRBD1,TGTGCCAGCAGCGGACAGGGGGCTAACTATGGCTACACCTTC,CASSGQGANYGYTF
few,16,TRBV6-5,TRBJ1-2,.,TGTGCCAGCAGTTACTCGAGGAAGAGGGCTAACTATGGCTACACCTTC,CASSYSRKRANYGYTF
.,15,TRBV29-1,TRBJ1-1,TRBD1,TGCAGCGTTGAACAACCCTTTCCCCGGGACAGTGAAGCTTTCTTT,CSVEQPFPRDSEAFF
many,12,TRBV6-5,TRBJ2-5,.,TGTGCCAGCATGGGGGAGTCGGAGACCCAGTACTTC,CASMGESETQYF